One and the same sample provided the 18 T cell receptor beta chains below, sequenced in a study of shared clonotypes between healthy human individuals. The method was immunoSEQ multiplex PCR; TCRdb's version includes in-frame clones alone and lacks a portion of them. The data show around 2,000,000 clones, about 95% seen once. Naive CD8 cells, CD45RO-negative and positively selected for CCR7, excluded terminally differentiated effector memory CD45RA+ cells. The source material was naive CD8+ T cells sorted from blood. These receptors all come from a man aged 18 to 35 in good health.

The rearrangement links TRBV4-3 to TRBJ2-7; TRBD2 agrees at 10 bases. The V and J ends lost 0 bases and 2 bases, in that order; junction bases with no gene match: 7. CDR3 length: 17 amino acids. Germline values: CDR1 LGHNA, CDR2 YSLEER. The CDR3 loop reads CASSQEFGLAATYEQYF. The DNA for the CDR3 is TGCGCCAGCAGCCAAGAATTCGGACTAGCGGCAACCTACGAGCAGTACTTC.

This chain connects TRBV9 to TRBJ1-1; tentatively, D is TRBD1 (5 bases). V was cut by 0 bases and J by 9 bases, with 15 bases left in between. The germline V gene encodes CDR1 SGDLS and CDR2 YYNGEE. The CDR3 runs 14 residues. The CDR3: CASSVGEEGVKAFF. The CDR3 DNA follows: TGTGCCAGCAGCGTAGGAGAAGAAGGGGTGAAAGCTTTCTTT. The full variable domain, completed using reference TRBV9 and TRBJ1-1, is DSGVTQTPKHLITATGQRVTLRCSPRSGDLSVYWYQQSLDQGLQFLIQYYNGEERAKGNILERFSAQQFPDLHSELNLSSLELGDSALYFCASSVGEEGVKAFFGQGTRLTVV.

The table lists this clone with a count of one. The rearrangement uses TRBV5-4 and TRBJ2-2; D is ambiguous. The germline CDR1 and CDR2 sequences are SGHNT and YYREEE (reference sequence). Trimming took off 4 bases at V and 1 base at J, with 11 bases between the two ends. The CDR3 covers 15 residues. As DNA, the CDR3 is TGTGCCAGCAGCACTCCATGGGGGAACACCGGGGAGCTGTTTTTT. Protein sequence: CASSTPWGNTGELFF.

This chain joins TRBV7-9 and TRBJ2-5; TRBD1 is a possible D gene (6 bases). CDR3 length equals 13 residues. Trimming pared 5 bases from V and 3 bases from J, leaving 10 bases between. Germline V gene data show CDR1 as SEHNR and CDR2 as FQNEAQ (reference sequence). The CDR3 sequence is CASSTWDKETQYF. In DNA, the CDR3 is TGTGCCAGCAGCACCTGGGACAAAGAGACCCAGTACTTC.

As concerns this clone: The sample contains more than one DNA sequence encoding this CDR3. The chain's CDR3 is CASSQDSYEQYF. CDR3 bases: TGTGCCAGCAGCCAAGATTCATACGAGCAGTACTTC. The chain couples TRBV4-2 to TRBJ2-7; no clear D. With 0 bases removed from V and 4 bases from J, the gap between germline ends came to 4 bases. Germline CDR1 LGHNA, CDR2 YNFKEQ. This CDR3 contains 12 residues.

The CDR3 coding sequence is TGTGCCAGCAGTCAGACAGGGGAGAACACTGAAGCTTTCTTT. Protein sequence: CASSQTGENTEAFF. The chain carries TRBV5-6 and TRBJ1-1; 8 bases are shared with TRBD1. This CDR3 spans 14 amino acids. Trimming removed 5 bases from V and 1 base from J; junction bases left unmatched: 4. The germline V gene encodes CDR1 SGHDT and CDR2 YYEEEE.

The CDR3 region has the DNA TGCGCCAGCAGCCAGGACTATTGGGACAGGGGCTACGAGCAGTACTTC. Translated, it gives CASSQDYWDRGYEQYF. V gene TRBV4-1 combines with J gene TRBJ2-7; 10 positions agree with TRBD1. The V gene end was trimmed by 3 bases and the J gene end by 3 bases; junction bases not matched to a gene: 8. Germline CDR1 is MGHRA and CDR2 is YSYEKL. CDR3 size: 16 residues.

Comment on this clone: A read error may produce the germline difference seen at one junction end. The chain joins TRBV28 to TRBJ1-5; 8 bases align to TRBD1. The V gene's germline CDR1 is MDHEN and CDR2 SYDVKM. There are 15 residues in the CDR3. The CDR3 DNA is TGTGCCAGCAGTATATGGACAGGGATCGGTCAGCCCCAGCATTTT. This sequence encodes CASSIWTGIGQPQHF.

CDR3 nucleotides: TGCGCCAGCAGCCAAGATCCAGGGGATCTCTACGAGCAGTACTTC. Protein product: CASSQDPGDLYEQYF. This chain uses TRBV4-1 with TRBJ2-7; D is possibly TRBD1 (6 bases). With 0 bases removed from V and 3 bases from J, the gap between germline ends came to 12 bases. This CDR3 region has 15 residues. CDR1 is MGHRA, CDR2 YSYEKL, per germline.

This chain uses TRBV11-2 with TRBJ2-1; TRBD2 is a possible D gene (5 bases). From germline, CDR1 is SGHAT and CDR2 FQNNGV. Trimming took 5 bases from V and 0 from J, leaving 14 bases between them. CDR3 length: 16 amino acids. Written as DNA, the CDR3 is TGTGCCAGCAGCCCCCGTGAGAGCGGCTCCTACAATGAGCAGTTCTTC. Amino acid sequence: CASSPRESGSYNEQFF.

The chain recombines TRBV29-1 with TRBJ2-7, with D hard to call. The germline gives CDR1 SQVTM, CDR2 ANQGSEA. Trimming cost V 5 bases and J 3 bases, with 17 bases left between them. The CDR3 has 14 residues. CDR3 residues: CSVQWNGWDYEQYF. For the CDR3, the DNA is TGCAGCGTTCAATGGAACGGGTGGGACTACGAGCAGTACTTC.

The genes are TRBV5-1 and TRBJ1-2; TRBD1 might be the D (5 bases). The V end lost 0 bases, the J end lost 5 bases, and 14 bases lay between the germline ends. This CDR3 has 15 amino acids. Per germline, CDR1 SGHRS and CDR2 YFSETQ. CDR3 in DNA: TGCGCCAGCAGCTTGGACGTGTCGGGACTGTATGGCTACACCTTC. Protein product: CASSLDVSGLYGYTF.

The gene calls are TRBV6-5 and TRBJ2-1; 9 nucleotides align to TRBD2. V gave up 5 bases and J gave up 8 bases; unmatched junction bases: 4. Germline CDR1 and CDR2: MNHEY and SVGAGI. The CDR3 spans 13 residues. The CDR3 protein is CASSLAGLYEQFF. CDR3 in DNA: TGTGCCAGCAGTCTAGCGGGGTTGTATGAGCAGTTCTTC.

This CDR3 is CASSWSYEQYF. CDR3 bases: TGTGCCAGCAGTTGGTCCTACGAGCAGTACTTC. The rearrangement links TRBV28 to TRBJ2-7; no reliable D call. Germline CDR1 and CDR2: MDHEN and SYDVKM. V shed 4 bases and J shed 1 base, with 2 bases lying between them. The CDR3 contains 11 residues.

A word on this clone: Other DNA sequences in this specimen translate into the identical CDR3. The CDR3 loop is CASSLGGLNTEAFF. CDR3 in DNA: TGTGCCAGTAGTTTGGGGGGATTGAACACTGAAGCTTTCTTT. The chain uses TRBV19 and TRBJ1-1, with D possibly TRBD1 on 5 matching bases. The CDR3 has 14 amino acids. Trimming shortened V by 5 bases and J by 0 bases, and 10 bases separated the two germline ends. Per the germline V gene, CDR1 is LNHDA and CDR2 is SQIVND (reference sequence).

The J gene is TRBJ2-7, the V gene TRBV14, with a weak D call TRBD1 (5 bases). Germline V gene data show CDR1 as SGHDN and CDR2 as FVKESK. V shed 6 bases and J shed 2 bases, with 8 bases lying between them. The CDR3 consists of 12 residues. CDR3 amino acids: CASSPTAYEQYF. As DNA, the CDR3 is TGTGCCAGCAGTCCGACAGCCTACGAGCAGTACTTC.

The chain is built from TRBV7-6 and TRBJ2-7, with no clear D. V lost 0 bases to trimming and J lost 3 bases, with 6 bases between them. CDR3 length: 13 residues. Germline loops: CDR1 SGHVS, CDR2 FNYEAQ. The CDR3 reads CASSLAVGYEQYF. The CDR3 DNA is TGTGCCAGCAGCTTAGCAGTCGGCTACGAGCAGTACTTC.

The chain couples TRBV9 to TRBJ2-3; D remains ambiguous. Germline loops: CDR1 SGDLS, CDR2 YYNGEE. Trimming removed 0 bases from V and 2 bases from J, with 7 bases in between. The CDR3 spans 14 residues. Here the CDR3 reads CASSVGPLTDTQYF. CDR3 in DNA: TGTGCCAGCAGCGTAGGGCCGCTCACAGATACGCAGTATTTT.